This is a list of T cell receptor beta chains from one sample in a study of shared clonotypes between healthy human individuals. The data were produced by immunoSEQ multiplex PCR, yet TCRdb's version contains in-frame clones alone and is incomplete. The table shows some 2.1 million clones, with 93% occurring only once. The sequenced material came from naive CD8+ T cells from PBMCs. All receptors derive from a man aged 18-30 years in good health. Some clones in this sample may be carry-over from other donors' samples. Both conserved end residues are trimmed from each CDR3.

>11|TRBV27
ASSFASGYEQY
>12|TRBV4-2
ASSQEGQTEKLF
>14|TRBV27
ASAHLRARSSGEQF
>13|TRBV10-3
AISEPDRGLYEQY
>12|TRBV28
ASSLSSGTYEQY
>15|TRBV7-9
ASSPPTGRETTDTQY
>14|TRBV7-8
ASSLALSYNSYEQY
>12|TRBV19
ASRAPGAFAGYT
>13|TRBV5-6
ASSLAEAGGYEQY
>11|TRBV7-9
ASSRAGDSEAF
>12|TRBV6-5
ASSPRGPPETQY
>11|TRBV2
ASSDSGPGEQY